The present T cell receptor (beta chain) was sequenced within a study of cytotoxic CD8 clonotypes in ibrutinib-treated CLL. The ends were cut back, 5 bases at V and 3 bases at J, with 15 bases in the middle. The V gene's germline CDR1 is MGHRA and CDR2 YSYEKL. The CDR3 consists of 15 residues. The repertoire was sequenced with immunoSEQ multiplex PCR; TCRdb's copy has only in-frame clones and lacks some. This table has some 310,000 clones, roughly 80% appearing once. The receptor's source is a human donor with chronic lymphocytic leukemia. This specimen consisted of PBMCs, obtained before ibrutinib treatment. The chain couples TRBV4-1 to TRBJ2-3; no clear D gene. The CDR3 reads CASSSIRTSTDTQYF. In DNA form, the CDR3 reads TGCGCCAGCAGCTCGATCAGGACGAGTACAGATACGCAGTATTTT.